A single sample is the source of the 14 T cell receptor beta chains below, sequenced in a study of OX40 agonist ivuxolimab in advanced cancers. Data came from immunoSEQ multiplex PCR; TCRdb stores just in-frame clones and leaves some out. The sample includes approximately 70,000 clones, about 91% of them seen just once. Sequencing used CD4+ or CD8+ T cells sorted from blood, obtained in a trial of the OX40 agonist ivuxolimab. The receptors stem from an adult with an advanced solid tumor such as melanoma, head and neck, liver or kidney cancer.

V gene TRBV6-6 combines with J gene TRBJ2-2; 7 bases fit TRBD1. The CDR3 length is 15 residues. CDR1 and CDR2 from the germline V gene are MNHNY and SVGAGI (reference sequence). The V gene end was trimmed by 2 bases and the J gene end by 3 bases; junction bases not matched to a gene: 3. CDR3 nucleotides: TGTGCCAGCAGTTACGGCCAGGGGGACACCGGGGAGCTGTTTTTT. It is translated as CASSYGQGDTGELFF.

V and J are TRBV5-4 and TRBJ2-5, with 11 bases that match TRBD2. Germline CDR1 and CDR2: SGHNT and YYREEE (reference sequence). This CDR3 spans 15 amino acids. V trimming: 4 bases; J trimming: 5 bases; junction bases outside the gene matches: 7. In nucleotides, the CDR3 is TGTGCCAGCAGCCAGCTAGCGGGGGGCGGGGAGACCCAGTACTTC. This encodes CASSQLAGGGETQYF. Drawing the rest from reference TRBV5-4 and TRBJ2-5, the complete variable domain is ETGVTQSPTHLIKTRGQQVTLRCSSQSGHNTVSWYQQALGQGPQFIFQYYREEENGRGNFPPRFSGLQFPNYSSELNVNALELDDSALYLCASSQLAGGGETQYFGPGTRLLVL.

The V gene is TRBV5-4, the J gene TRBJ2-3, with 9 bases that match TRBD1. V gave up 5 bases and J gave up 4 bases; unmatched junction bases: 5. The CDR3 is made up of 14 amino acids. Germline loops: CDR1 SGHNT, CDR2 YYREEE (reference sequence). CDR3 sequence (DNA): TGTGCCAGCAGGGGACAGGGTTTTCCAGATACGCAGTATTTT. Protein: CASRGQGFPDTQYF.

V and J are TRBV11-2 and TRBJ1-1, with no clear D. Per the germline V gene, CDR1 is SGHAT and CDR2 is FQNNGV. CDR3 size: 13 residues. The germline V and J ends were trimmed by 0 bases and 1 base, with 3 bases remaining between them. CDR3 region: CASSLEGNTEAFF. As DNA, the CDR3 is TGTGCCAGCAGCTTAGAGGGGAACACTGAAGCTTTCTTT. Full variable domain (missing parts from reference TRBV11-2 and TRBJ1-1): EAGVAQSPRYKIIEKRQSVAFWCNPISGHATLYWYQQILGQGPKLLIQFQNNGVVDDSQLPKDRFSAERLKGVDSTLKIQPAKLEDSAVYLCASSLEGNTEAFFGQGTRLTVV.

This clone was seen more than once but under ten times. The gene calls are TRBV6-6 and TRBJ1-2; weak D call: TRBD1 (5 bases). Germline V gives CDR1 MNHNY, CDR2 SVGAGI (reference sequence). The germline V and J ends were trimmed by 7 bases and 4 bases, with 13 bases remaining between them. The CDR3 is 13 amino acids. CDR3: CASTTGVGYGYTF. The CDR3 DNA follows: TGTGCCAGCACCACGGGGGTGGGCTATGGCTACACCTTC.

This sequence joins TRBV6-5 and TRBJ1-2, with D unclear. CDR1 and CDR2 (germline): MNHEY, SVGAGI. Deletions cut 2 bases from V and 3 bases from J, with 10 bases between. This CDR3 comprises 14 residues. CDR3 in DNA: TGTGCCAGCAGTTACAACCAGTATTACTATGGCTACACCTTC. Translated: CASSYNQYYYGYTF.

The chain carries TRBV7-2 and TRBJ1-5; D is possibly TRBD1 (6 bases). CDR3 length: 13 amino acids. V shed 5 bases and J shed 5 bases, with 10 bases lying between them. CDR1 and CDR2 from the germline V gene are SGHTA and FQGNSA. CDR3 sequence: CASSPSGDQPQHF. In DNA form, the CDR3 reads TGTGCCAGCAGCCCCTCAGGGGATCAGCCCCAGCATTTT.

This chain uses TRBV30 with TRBJ1-6; 7 bases are shared with TRBD1. CDR1 is GTSNPN and CDR2 is SVGIG in the germline V gene (reference sequence). The length of the CDR3 is 17 residues. The V gene end was trimmed by 2 bases and the J gene end by 6 bases; junction bases not matched to a gene: 13. The CDR3 bases are TGTGCCTGGAGTAAGGGAAAGGTAGACAGGGTTAATTCACCCCTCCACTTT. This encodes CAWSKGKVDRVNSPLHF.

Here the CDR3 DNA reads TGTGCCAGCAGCCCGACCCAGGCCAACACCGGGGAGCTGTTTTTT. Protein product: CASSPTQANTGELFF. J is TRBJ2-2 and V is TRBV28; no clear D gene. V was shortened by 6 bases and J by 2 bases, with 13 bases between the two germline ends. The CDR3 extends over 15 amino acids. Per the germline V gene, CDR1 is MDHEN and CDR2 is SYDVKM.

This chain connects TRBV7-9 to TRBJ1-6; unclear D gene. V was shortened by 5 bases and J by 2 bases, with 16 bases between the two germline ends. This CDR3 is 17 amino acids long. Germline V CDR1 and CDR2: SEHNR, FQNEAQ (reference sequence). The CDR3 sequence is CASSPDGLNAYNSPLHF. CDR3 DNA sequence: TGTGCCAGCAGCCCAGACGGGCTGAACGCCTATAATTCACCCCTCCACTTT.

The chain combines TRBV7-9 with TRBJ2-6; D unresolved. The V end lost 6 bases, the J end lost 2 bases, and 11 bases lay between the germline ends. Looked up from germline, CDR1 is SEHNR and CDR2 is FQNEAQ (reference sequence). The CDR3 has 15 residues. The CDR3 protein is CASSYSGAGANVLTF. Written as DNA, the CDR3 is TGTGCCAGCAGTTATTCCGGTGCTGGGGCCAACGTCCTGACTTTC.

J is TRBJ1-2 and V is TRBV27, with TRBD1 matching over 9 bases. CDR3 length: 15 residues. The germline V gene encodes CDR1 MNHEY and CDR2 SMNVEV (reference sequence). The V segment lost 7 bases and the J segment 7 bases; nucleotides outside the gene matches: 13. The CDR3 DNA reads as TGTGCCAGCACCCCACAGGGGGCCCCTCAGGCTGGCTACACCTTC. Translation gives CASTPQGAPQAGYTF.

The rearrangement uses TRBV7-2 and TRBJ1-5; 8 bases fit TRBD1. Germline CDR1 and CDR2: SGHTA and FQGNSA. The CDR3 contains 16 residues. The V segment lost 5 bases and the J segment 2 bases; nucleotides outside the gene matches: 8. The CDR3 DNA reads TGTGCCAGCAGCCAAGAGTCGACAGGGGGCAATCAGCCCCAGCATTTT. Protein sequence: CASSQESTGGNQPQHF.

This clone was seen more than once but under ten times. The chain carries TRBV5-1 and TRBJ2-3, with a tentative D call TRBD1 (5 bases). V was trimmed by 4 bases and J by 4 bases, leaving 16 bases between them. The CDR3 has 15 amino acids. Germline V gene lookup returns CDR1 SGHRS and CDR2 YFSETQ. The CDR3 reads CASSRQNPSADTQYF. In DNA, the CDR3 is TGCGCCAGCAGCCGACAGAACCCCAGCGCAGATACGCAGTATTTT.